The clone carrying this T cell receptor beta chain came up many times. Its antigen is unidentified. Regarding time point: newly diagnosed GD, antithyroid drugs for less than 3 months. PBMC-derived RNA was used for the TCR library. The patients were drawn from one endocrinology department in Xi'an, China. Relying on iRepertoire HTBI primers and Arm-PCR of CDR3 regions, the team built TCR beta libraries. TCRdb processed the multiplex PCR reads anew with MiXCR; each CDR3 protein has one entry. In the table there are 500,000 to 700,000 distinct CDR3 sequences, 16% of which are singletons. This record comes from a study of regulatory T cells in long-lasting Graves disease. The overall study: Freshly diagnosed Graves' patients had used antithyroid drugs for under 3 months. Study outcomes and limitations: Analyses excluded thyroid tissue, covering peripheral blood alone.

CDR1 and CDR2 from the germline V gene are MNHEY and SMNVEV (reference sequence). The CDR3 length is 12 residues. Trimming stripped 7 bases from V and 6 bases from J, with 10 bases between. These same records also appear under a second study, on T cells in Graves' hyperthyroidism and ophthalmopathy. As reported in that work: Appearing also in blood were most of the thyroid clonotypes expanded above 0.001.

The chain recombines TRBV27 with TRBJ2-1; D might be TRBD1 (5 bases). The sample was peripheral blood mononuclear cells (PBMCs), taken at new diagnosis, from a patient treated with antithyroid drugs. This TCR derives from a woman aged 25-40 years with Graves disease. The CDR3 DNA is TGTGCCAGCAAACGAAGGGGCAATGAGCAGTTCTTC. This translates into CASKRRGNEQFF.